This T cell receptor beta chain appears in the sequencing data of a study of shared clonotypes between healthy human individuals. Each of the donors was a healthy adult who was HIV-negative and had not had a recent acute infection or vaccination. Assay: immunoSEQ multiplex PCR; the TCRdb copy retains only in-frame clones and omits some. In the table there are about 640,000 clones, about two thirds of which are singletons. This CDR3 has 13 amino acids. Germline CDR1 SQVTM, CDR2 ANQGSEA. Trimming pared 7 bases from V and 2 bases from J, leaving 14 bases between. V usage is TRBV29-1 and J usage is TRBJ2-5; a weak D match, TRBD1 (6 bases). This receptor was taken from a woman aged 30 to 39 in good health. The specimen sequenced was memory CD4+ T cells sorted from blood. Subset here: CD45RA-negative fraction. As DNA, the CDR3 is TGCAGCGGTGGGGGAAGGGGGCAAGAGACCCAGTACTTC. Its translation: CSGGGRGQETQYF.